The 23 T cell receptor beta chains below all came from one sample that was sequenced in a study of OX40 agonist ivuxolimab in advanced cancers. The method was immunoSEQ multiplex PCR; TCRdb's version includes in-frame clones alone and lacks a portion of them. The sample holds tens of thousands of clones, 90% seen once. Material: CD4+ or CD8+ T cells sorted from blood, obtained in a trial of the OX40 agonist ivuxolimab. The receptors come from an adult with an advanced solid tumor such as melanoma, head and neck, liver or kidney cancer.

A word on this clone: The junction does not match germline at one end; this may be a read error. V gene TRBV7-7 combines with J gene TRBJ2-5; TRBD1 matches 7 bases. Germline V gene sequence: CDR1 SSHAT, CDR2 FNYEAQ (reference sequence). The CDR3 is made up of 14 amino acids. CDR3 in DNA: TGTGCTAGCAGCTTAAGGCCAGGGGGAGAGACCCAGTACTTC. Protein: CASSLRPGGETQYF.

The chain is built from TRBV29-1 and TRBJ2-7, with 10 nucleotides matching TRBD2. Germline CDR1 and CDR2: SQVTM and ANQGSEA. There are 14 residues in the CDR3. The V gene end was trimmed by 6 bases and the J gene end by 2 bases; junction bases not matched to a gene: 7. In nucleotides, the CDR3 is TGCAGCGTCGGCGGGACTAGCGTTACCTACGAGCAGTACTTC. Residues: CSVGGTSVTYEQYF.

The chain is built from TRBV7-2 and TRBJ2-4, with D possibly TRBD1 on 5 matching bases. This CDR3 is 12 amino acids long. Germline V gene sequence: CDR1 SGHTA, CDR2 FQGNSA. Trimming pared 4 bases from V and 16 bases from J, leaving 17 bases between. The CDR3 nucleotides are TGTGCCAGCAGCTCTCAAATGTCAGGGCCTTACTTC. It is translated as CASSSQMSGPYF.

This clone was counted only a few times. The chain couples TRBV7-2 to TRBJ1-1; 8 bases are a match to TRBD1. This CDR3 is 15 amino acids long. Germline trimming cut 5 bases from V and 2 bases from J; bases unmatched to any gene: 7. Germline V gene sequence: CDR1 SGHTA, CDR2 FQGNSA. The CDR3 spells CASSIYGTGNTEAFF. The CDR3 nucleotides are TGTGCCAGCAGCATTTACGGGACAGGTAACACTGAAGCTTTCTTT.

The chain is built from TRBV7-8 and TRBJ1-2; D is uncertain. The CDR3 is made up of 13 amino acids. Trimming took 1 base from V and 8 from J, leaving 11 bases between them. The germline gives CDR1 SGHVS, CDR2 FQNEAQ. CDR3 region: CASSLDLGAGYTF. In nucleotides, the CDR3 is TGTGCCAGCAGCTTAGATCTGGGAGCCGGCTACACCTTC.

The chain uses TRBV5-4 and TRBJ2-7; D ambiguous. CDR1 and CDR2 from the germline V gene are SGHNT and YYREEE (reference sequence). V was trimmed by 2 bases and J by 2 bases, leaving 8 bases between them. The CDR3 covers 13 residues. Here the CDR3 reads CASSLVQTYEQYF. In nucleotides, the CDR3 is TGTGCCAGCAGCTTAGTACAGACCTACGAGCAGTACTTC.

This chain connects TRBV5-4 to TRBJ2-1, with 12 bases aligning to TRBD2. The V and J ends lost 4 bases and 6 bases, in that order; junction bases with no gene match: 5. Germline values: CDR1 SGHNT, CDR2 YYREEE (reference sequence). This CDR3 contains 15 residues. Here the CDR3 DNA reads TGTGCCAGCAGCCGCCTAGCGGGGGGGAGCAATGAGCAGTTCTTC. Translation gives CASSRLAGGSNEQFF.

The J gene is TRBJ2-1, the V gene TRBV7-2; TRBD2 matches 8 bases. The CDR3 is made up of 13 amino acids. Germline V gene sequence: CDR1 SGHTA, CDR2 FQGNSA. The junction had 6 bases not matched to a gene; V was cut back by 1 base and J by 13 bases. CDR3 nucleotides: TGTGCCAGCAGCTTAGGAGTCCTAGCGGGCCAGTTCTTC. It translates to CASSLGVLAGQFF.

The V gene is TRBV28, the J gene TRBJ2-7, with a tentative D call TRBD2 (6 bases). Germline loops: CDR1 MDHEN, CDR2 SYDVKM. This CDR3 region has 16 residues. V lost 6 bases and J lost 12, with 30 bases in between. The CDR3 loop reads CASSQGPGLYVTSRYF. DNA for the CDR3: TGTGCCAGCAGCCAGGGTCCGGGACTGTATGTTACGAGCCGGTACTTC.

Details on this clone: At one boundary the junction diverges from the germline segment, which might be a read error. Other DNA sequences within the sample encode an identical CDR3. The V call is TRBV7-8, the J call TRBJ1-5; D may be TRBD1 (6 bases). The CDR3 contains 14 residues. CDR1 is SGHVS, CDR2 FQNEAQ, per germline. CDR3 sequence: CASRGAGYGQPQHF. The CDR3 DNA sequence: TGCGCCAGCAGGGGTGCGGGGTACGGTCAGCCCCAGCATTTT.

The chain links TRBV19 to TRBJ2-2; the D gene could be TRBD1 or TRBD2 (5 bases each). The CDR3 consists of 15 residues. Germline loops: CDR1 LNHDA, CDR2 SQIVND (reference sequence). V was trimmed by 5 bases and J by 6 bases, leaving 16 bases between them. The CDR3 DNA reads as TGTGCCAGTAGTCCGTTTAGGGGTAGCGCCGGGGAGCTGTTTTTT. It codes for CASSPFRGSAGELFF.

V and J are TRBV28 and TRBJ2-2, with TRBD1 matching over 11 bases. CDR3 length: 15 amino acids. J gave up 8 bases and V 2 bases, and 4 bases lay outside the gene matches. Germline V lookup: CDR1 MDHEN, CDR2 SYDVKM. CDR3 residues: CASSLPDRGPGELFF. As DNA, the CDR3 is TGTGCCAGCAGTTTACCGGACAGGGGGCCGGGGGAGCTGTTTTTT.

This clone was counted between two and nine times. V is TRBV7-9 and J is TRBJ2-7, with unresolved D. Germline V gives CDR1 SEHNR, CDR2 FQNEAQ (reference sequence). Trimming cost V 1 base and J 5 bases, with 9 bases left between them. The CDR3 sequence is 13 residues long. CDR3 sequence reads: CASSLDSYNEQYF. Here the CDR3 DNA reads TGTGCCAGCAGCTTAGACAGTTACAACGAGCAGTACTTC.

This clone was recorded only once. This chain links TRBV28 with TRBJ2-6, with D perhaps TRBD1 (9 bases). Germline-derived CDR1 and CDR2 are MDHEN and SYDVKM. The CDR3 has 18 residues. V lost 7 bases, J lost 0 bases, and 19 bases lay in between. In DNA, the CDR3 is TGTGCCAGCACCTTAGCGGGACAGGGAATCTCTGGGGCCAACGTCCTGACTTTC. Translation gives CASTLAGQGISGANVLTF.

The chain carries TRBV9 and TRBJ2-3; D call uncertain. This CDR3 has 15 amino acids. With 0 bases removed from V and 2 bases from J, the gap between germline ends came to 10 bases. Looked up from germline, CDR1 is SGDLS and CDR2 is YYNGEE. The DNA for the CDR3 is TGTGCCAGCAGCGTAGAGGGCAGGTACACAGATACGCAGTATTTT. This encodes CASSVEGRYTDTQYF.

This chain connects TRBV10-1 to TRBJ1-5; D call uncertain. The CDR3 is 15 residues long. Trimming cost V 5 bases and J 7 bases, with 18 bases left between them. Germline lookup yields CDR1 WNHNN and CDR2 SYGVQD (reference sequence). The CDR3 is CASSFPSCIEQPQHF. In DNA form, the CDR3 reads TGCGCCAGCAGTTTCCCTAGCTGCATCGAACAGCCCCAGCATTTT.

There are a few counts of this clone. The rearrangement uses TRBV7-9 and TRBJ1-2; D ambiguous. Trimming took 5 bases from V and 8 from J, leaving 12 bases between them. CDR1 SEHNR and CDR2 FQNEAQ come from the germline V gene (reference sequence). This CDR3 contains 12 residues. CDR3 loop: CASSVLESGYTF. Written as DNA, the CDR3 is TGTGCCAGCAGCGTGCTAGAATCGGGCTACACCTTC.

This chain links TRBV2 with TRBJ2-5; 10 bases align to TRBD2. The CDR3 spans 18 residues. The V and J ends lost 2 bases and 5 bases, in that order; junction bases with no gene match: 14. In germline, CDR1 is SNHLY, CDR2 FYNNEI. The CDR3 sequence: CASSESLAGEGLGETQYF. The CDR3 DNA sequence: TGTGCCAGCAGTGAATCGCTAGCGGGAGAGGGGCTGGGGGAGACCCAGTACTTC.

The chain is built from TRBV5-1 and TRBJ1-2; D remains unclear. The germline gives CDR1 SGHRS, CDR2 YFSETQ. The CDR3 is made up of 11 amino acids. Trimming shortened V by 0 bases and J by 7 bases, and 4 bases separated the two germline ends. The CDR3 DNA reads TGCGCCAGCAGCTTGGTAGGTGGCTACACCTTC. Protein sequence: CASSLVGGYTF.

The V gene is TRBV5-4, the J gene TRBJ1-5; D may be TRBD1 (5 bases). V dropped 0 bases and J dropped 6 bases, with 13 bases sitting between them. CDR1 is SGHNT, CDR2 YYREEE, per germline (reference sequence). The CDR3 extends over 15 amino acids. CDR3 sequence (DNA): TGTGCCAGCAGCTTGGTAGGGGACGGATTTCAGCCCCAGCATTTT. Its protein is CASSLVGDGFQPQHF.

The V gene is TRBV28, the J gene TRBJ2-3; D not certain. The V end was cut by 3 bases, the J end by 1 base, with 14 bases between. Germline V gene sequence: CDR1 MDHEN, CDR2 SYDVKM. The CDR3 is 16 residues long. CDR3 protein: CASSLPAFTRTDTQYF. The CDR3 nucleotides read TGTGCCAGCAGTTTGCCCGCCTTCACTCGCACAGATACGCAGTATTTT.

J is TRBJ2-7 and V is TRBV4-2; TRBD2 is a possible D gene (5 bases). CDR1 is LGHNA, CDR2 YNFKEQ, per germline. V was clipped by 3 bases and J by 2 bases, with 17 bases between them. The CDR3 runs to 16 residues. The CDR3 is CASSQRISGGPYEQYF. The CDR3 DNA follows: TGTGCCAGCAGCCAGCGTATTAGTGGCGGGCCCTACGAGCAGTACTTC.

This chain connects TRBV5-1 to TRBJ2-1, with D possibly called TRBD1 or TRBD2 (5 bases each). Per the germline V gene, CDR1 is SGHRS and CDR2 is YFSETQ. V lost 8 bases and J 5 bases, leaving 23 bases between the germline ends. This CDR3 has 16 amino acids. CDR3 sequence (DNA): TGCGCCAGTAACAAGGGTGGGGGTTATGATCACAATGAGCAGTTCTTC. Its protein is CASNKGGGYDHNEQFF.